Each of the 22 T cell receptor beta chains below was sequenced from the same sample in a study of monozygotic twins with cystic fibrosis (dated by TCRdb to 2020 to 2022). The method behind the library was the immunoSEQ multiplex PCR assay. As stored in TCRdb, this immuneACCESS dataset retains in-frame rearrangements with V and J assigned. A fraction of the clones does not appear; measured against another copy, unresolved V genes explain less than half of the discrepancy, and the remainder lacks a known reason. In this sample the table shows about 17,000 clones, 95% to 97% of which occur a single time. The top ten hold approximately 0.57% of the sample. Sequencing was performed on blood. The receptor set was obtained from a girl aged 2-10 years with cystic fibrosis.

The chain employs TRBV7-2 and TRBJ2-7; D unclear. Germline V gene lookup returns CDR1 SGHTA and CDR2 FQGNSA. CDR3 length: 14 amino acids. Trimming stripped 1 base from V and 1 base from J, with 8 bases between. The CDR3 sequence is CASSLGFASYEQYF. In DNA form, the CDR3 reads TGTGCCAGCAGCTTAGGTTTCGCATCCTACGAGCAGTACTTC. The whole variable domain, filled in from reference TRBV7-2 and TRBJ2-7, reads GAGVSQSPSNKVTEKGKDVELRCDPISGHTALYWYRQSLGQGLEFLIYFQGNSAPDKSGLPSDRFSAERTGGSVSTLTIQRTQQEDSAVYLCASSLGFASYEQYFGPGTRLTVT.

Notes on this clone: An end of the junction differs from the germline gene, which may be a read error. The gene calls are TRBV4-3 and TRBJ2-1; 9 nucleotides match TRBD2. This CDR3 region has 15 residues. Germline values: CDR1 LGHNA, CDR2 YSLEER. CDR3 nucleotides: TGCGCCAGCAGCCTAGCTAGCGGGGTCTACAGTGAGCAGTTCTTC. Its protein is CASSLASGVYSEQFF.

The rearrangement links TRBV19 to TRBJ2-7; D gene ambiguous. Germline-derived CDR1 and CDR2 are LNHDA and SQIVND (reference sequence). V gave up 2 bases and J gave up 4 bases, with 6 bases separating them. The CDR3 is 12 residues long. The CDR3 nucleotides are TGTGCCAGTAGTATACCCGGGTACGAGCAGTACTTC. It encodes CASSIPGYEQYF. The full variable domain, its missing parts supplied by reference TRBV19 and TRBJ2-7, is DGGITQSPKYLFRKEGQNVTLSCEQNLNHDAMYWYRQDPGQGLRLIYYSQIVNDFQKGDIAEGYSVSREKKESFPLTVTSAQKNPTAFYLCASSIPGYEQYFGPGTRLTVT.

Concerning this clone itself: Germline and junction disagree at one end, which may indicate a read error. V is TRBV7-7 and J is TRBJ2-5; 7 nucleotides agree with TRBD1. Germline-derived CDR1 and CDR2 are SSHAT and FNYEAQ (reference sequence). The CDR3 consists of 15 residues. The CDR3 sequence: CASSRQTGPQETQYF. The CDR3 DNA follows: TGTGCTAGCAGCCGACAGACAGGGCCCCAAGAGACCCAGTACTTC.

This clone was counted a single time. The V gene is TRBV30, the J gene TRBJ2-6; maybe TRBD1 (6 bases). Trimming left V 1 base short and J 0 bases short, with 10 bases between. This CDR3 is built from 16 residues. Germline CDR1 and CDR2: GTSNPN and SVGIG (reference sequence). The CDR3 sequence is CAWSAPGHSGANVLTF. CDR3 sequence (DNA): TGTGCCTGGAGTGCCCCGGGACACTCTGGGGCCAACGTCCTGACTTTC.

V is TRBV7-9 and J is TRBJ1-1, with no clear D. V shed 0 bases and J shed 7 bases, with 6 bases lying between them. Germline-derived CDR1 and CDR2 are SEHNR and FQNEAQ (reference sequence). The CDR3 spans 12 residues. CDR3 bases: TGTGCCAGCAGCTTAGCGTCAGTTGAAGCTTTCTTT. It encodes CASSLASVEAFF.

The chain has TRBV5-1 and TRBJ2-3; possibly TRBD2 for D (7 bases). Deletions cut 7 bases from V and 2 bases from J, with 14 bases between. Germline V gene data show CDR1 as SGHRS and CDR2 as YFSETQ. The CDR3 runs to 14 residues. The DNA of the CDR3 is TGCGCCAGCCTAGTGGGGGGGGCCACAGATACGCAGTATTTT. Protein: CASLVGGATDTQYF.

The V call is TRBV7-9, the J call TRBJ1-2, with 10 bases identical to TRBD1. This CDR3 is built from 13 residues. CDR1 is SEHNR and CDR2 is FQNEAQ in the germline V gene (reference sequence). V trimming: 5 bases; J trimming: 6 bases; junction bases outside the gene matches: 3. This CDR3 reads CASSGQGGDGYTF. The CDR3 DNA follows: TGTGCCAGCAGCGGACAGGGGGGAGATGGCTACACCTTC. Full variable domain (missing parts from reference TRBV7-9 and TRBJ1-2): DTGVSQNPRHKITKRGQNVTFRCDPISEHNRLYWYRQTLGQGPEFLTYFQNEAQLEKSRLLSDRFSAERPKGSFSTLEIQRTEQGDSAMYLCASSGQGGDGYTFGSGTRLTVV.

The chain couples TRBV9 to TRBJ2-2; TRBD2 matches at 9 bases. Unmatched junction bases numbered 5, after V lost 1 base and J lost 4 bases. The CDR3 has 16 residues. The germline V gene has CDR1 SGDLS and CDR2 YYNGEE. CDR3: CASSVRGGAGTGELFF. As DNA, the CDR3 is TGTGCCAGCAGCGTACGCGGGGGGGCGGGCACCGGGGAGCTGTTTTTT.

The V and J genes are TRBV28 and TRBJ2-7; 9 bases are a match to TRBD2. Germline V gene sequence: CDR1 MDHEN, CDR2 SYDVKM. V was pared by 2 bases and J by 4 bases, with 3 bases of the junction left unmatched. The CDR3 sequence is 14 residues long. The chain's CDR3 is CASSLAGGRYEQYF. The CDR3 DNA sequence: TGTGCCAGCAGTTTAGCGGGGGGGCGGTACGAGCAGTACTTC. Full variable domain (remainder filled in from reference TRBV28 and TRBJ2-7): DVKVTQSSRYLVKRTGEKVFLECVQDMDHENMFWYRQDPGLGLRLIYFSYDVKMKEKGDIPEGYSVSREKKERFSLILESASTNQTSMYLCASSLAGGRYEQYFGPGTRLTVT.

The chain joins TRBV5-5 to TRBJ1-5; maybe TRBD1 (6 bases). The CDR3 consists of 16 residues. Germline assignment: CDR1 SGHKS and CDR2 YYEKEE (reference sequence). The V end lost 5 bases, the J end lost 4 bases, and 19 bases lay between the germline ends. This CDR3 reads CASSDAGGAGNQPQHF. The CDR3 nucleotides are TGTGCCAGCAGTGATGCCGGGGGGGCCGGAAATCAGCCCCAGCATTTT.

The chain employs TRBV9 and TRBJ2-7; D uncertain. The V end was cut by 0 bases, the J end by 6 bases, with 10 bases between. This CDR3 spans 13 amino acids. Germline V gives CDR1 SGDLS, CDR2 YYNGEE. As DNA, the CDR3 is TGTGCCAGCAGCGTAGGCGGTAGCCGCGAGCAGTACTTC. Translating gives CASSVGGSREQYF.

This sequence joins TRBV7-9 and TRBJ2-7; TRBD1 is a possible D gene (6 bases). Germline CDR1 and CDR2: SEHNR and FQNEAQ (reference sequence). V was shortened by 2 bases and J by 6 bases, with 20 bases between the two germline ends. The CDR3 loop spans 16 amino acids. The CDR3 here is CASSLSYGQSSLEQYF. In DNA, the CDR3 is TGTGCCAGCAGCTTAAGCTACGGACAGTCTTCCCTCGAGCAGTACTTC.

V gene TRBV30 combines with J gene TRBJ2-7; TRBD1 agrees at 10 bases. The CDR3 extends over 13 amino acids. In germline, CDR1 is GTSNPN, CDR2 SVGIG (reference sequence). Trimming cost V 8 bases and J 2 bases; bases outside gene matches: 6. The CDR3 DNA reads TGTGCCCTCCGGGACAGGGGAACCTACGAGCAGTACTTC. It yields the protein CALRDRGTYEQYF.

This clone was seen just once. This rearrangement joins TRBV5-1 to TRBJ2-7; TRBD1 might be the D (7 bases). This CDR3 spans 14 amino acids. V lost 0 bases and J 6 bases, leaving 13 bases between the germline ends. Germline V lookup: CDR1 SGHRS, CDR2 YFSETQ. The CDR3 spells CASSLAGGSGEQYF. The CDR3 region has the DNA TGCGCCAGCAGCTTGGCAGGGGGGTCTGGCGAGCAGTACTTC.

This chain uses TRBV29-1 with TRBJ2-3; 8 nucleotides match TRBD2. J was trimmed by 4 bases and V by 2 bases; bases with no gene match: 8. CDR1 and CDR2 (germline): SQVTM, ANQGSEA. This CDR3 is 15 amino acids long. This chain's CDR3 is CSVEPRGGSADTQYF. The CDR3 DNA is TGCAGCGTTGAACCTCGGGGGGGGAGCGCAGATACGCAGTATTTT.

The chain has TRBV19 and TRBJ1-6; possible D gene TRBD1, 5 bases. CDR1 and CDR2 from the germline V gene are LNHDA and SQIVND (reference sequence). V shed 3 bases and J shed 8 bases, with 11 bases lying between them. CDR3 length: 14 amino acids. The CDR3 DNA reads TGTGCCAGTAGTATTTCAGGGTATTATTCACCCCTCCACTTT. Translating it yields CASSISGYYSPLHF.

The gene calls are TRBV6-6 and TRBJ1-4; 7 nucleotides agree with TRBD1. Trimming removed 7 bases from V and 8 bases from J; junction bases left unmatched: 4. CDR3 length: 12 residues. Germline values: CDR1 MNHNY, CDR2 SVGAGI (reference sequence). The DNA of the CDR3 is TGTGCCAGCACCAGGGGGGGAGAAAAACTGTTTTTT. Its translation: CASTRGGEKLFF.

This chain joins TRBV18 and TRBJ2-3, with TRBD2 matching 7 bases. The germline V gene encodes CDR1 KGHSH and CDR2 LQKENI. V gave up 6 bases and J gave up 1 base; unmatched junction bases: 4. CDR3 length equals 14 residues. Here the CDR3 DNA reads TGTGCCAGCTCCCAAACTAGCGGCACAGATACGCAGTATTTT. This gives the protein CASSQTSGTDTQYF.

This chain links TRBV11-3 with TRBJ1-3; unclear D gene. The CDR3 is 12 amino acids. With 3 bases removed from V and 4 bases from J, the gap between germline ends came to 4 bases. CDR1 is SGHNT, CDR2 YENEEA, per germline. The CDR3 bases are TGTGCCAGCAGCTTGTCAGGAAACACCATATATTTT. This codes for CASSLSGNTIYF.

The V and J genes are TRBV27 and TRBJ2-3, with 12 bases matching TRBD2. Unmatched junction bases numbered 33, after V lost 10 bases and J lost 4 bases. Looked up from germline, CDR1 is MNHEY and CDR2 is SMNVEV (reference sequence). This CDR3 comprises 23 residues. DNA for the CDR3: TGTGCCAACCGATTTTATCGTGCCCACCTCGTCGGACTAGCGGGGAGGAAGGCAGATACGCAGTATTTT. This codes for CANRFYRAHLVGLAGRKADTQYF.

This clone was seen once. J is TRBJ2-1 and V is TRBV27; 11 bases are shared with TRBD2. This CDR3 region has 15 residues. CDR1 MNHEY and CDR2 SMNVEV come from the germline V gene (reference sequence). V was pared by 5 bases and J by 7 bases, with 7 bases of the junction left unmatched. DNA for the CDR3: TGTGCCAGCAGTCTTAGCGGGGGGGCGGGAAATGAGCAGTTCTTC. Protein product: CASSLSGGAGNEQFF.